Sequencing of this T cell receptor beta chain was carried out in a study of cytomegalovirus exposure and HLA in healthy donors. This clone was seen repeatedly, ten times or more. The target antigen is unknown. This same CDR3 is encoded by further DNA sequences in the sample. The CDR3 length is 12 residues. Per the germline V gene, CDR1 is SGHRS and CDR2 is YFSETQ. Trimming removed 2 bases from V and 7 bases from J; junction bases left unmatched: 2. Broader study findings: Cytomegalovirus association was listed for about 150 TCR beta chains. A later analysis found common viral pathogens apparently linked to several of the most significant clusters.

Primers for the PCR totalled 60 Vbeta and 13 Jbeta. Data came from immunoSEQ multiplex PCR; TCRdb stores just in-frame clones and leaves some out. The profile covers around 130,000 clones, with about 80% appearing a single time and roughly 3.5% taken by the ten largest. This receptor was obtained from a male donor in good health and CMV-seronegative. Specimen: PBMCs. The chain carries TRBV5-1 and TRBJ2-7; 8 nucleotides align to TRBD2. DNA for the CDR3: TGCGCCAGCAGCTTCTCGGGGGGGGAGCAGTACTTC. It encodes CASSFSGGEQYF.